The 31 T cell receptor beta chains listed next were all sequenced from one sample in a study of vaccination effects on CD4 cells after COVID-19. Within the ViraFEST assay, antigen-specific CD4+ T cells underwent expansion with viral peptide pools prior to sequencing. Subsequent to a culture period of about ten days, CD4+ T cells were isolated. Testing of the vaccine recipients showed negative nucleocapsid antibodies and no prior SARS-CoV-2 infection. What these receptors recognize is not known. Clones were sequenced by immunoSEQ multiplex PCR, and TCRdb holds only the in-frame ones, with some missing. The data hold about 73,000 clones, with around 81% observed a single time. Sequenced here: CD4+ T cells from PBMCs cultured with SARS-CoV-2 spike peptides, sampled before COVID-19 vaccination. These receptors were taken from a human donor who received a COVID-19 vaccine.

CDR3: CASSIRGGGTGELFF. The CDR3 DNA follows: TGTGCCAGTAGTATACGCGGGGGTGGGACCGGGGAGCTGTTTTTT. V is TRBV19 and J is TRBJ2-2; 7 bases agree with TRBD2. The J segment lost 5 bases and the V segment lost 2 bases, leaving 5 bases of the junction unmatched. The CDR3 sequence is 15 residues long. The V gene's germline CDR1 is LNHDA and CDR2 SQIVND (reference sequence).

J is TRBJ1-1 and V is TRBV6-6; D ambiguous. Germline lookup yields CDR1 MNHNY and CDR2 SVGAGI (reference sequence). The V end was cut by 4 bases, the J end by 0 bases, with 9 bases between. The CDR3 consists of 14 residues. The CDR3 DNA is TGTGCCAGCAGTTCCGGCTTATTGAACACTGAAGCTTTCTTT. As protein: CASSSGLLNTEAFF.

The chain employs TRBV4-1 and TRBJ2-6; 9 bases map to TRBD1. In germline, CDR1 is MGHRA, CDR2 YSYEKL. The CDR3 runs 18 residues. V dropped 2 bases and J dropped 2; count of bases not matched to a gene: 7. The CDR3 DNA reads TGCGCCAGCAGCCAAAGGACAGGGGCGGGCACTGGGGCCAACGTCCTGACTTTC. Translated, it gives CASSQRTGAGTGANVLTF.

The chain is built from TRBV5-4 and TRBJ2-1; the D is unclear. Deletions cut 4 bases from V and 7 bases from J, with 12 bases between. Germline lookup yields CDR1 SGHNT and CDR2 YYREEE (reference sequence). The CDR3 contains 13 residues. The CDR3 loop is CASSPGSRNEQFF. CDR3 coding DNA: TGTGCCAGCAGCCCAGGTTCTCGGAATGAGCAGTTCTTC. Filled out from reference TRBV5-4 and TRBJ2-1, the complete variable domain reads ETGVTQSPTHLIKTRGQQVTLRCSSQSGHNTVSWYQQALGQGPQFIFQYYREEENGRGNFPPRFSGLQFPNYSSELNVNALELDDSALYLCASSPGSRNEQFFGPGTRLTVL.

This sequence joins TRBV5-5 and TRBJ2-1; D unresolved. This CDR3 has 14 residues. Germline CDR1 reads SGHKS; CDR2 reads YYEKEE (reference sequence). Trimming shortened V by 0 bases and J by 4 bases, and 8 bases separated the two germline ends. CDR3 sequence: CASSLGRIYNEQFF. Here the CDR3 DNA reads TGTGCCAGCAGCTTGGGAAGAATTTACAATGAGCAGTTCTTC.

The chain uses TRBV24-1 and TRBJ2-5; tentatively, D is TRBD1 (6 bases). Germline V CDR1 and CDR2: KGHDR, SFDVKD. The CDR3 is made up of 15 amino acids. V lost 10 bases to trimming and J lost 1 base, with 18 bases between them. For the CDR3, the DNA is TGTGCCACGGGAGAGGACAGCAACTTCCAAGAGACCCAGTACTTC. It encodes CATGEDSNFQETQYF.

The chain uses TRBV3-1 (or the pseudogene TRBV3-2) and TRBJ1-2, with TRBD1 matching over 7 bases. The CDR3 covers 16 residues. The V gene's germline CDR1 is LGHDT and CDR2 YNNKEL (reference sequence). V lost 3 bases and J lost 4; bases outside the gene matches: 11. In DNA, the CDR3 is TGTGCCAGCAGCCAGCGAGACAGGGAATTAGGCTATGGCTACACCTTC. It is translated as CASSQRDRELGYGYTF.

The genes are TRBV14 and TRBJ1-2, with no clear D. V lost 2 bases and J 11 bases, leaving 15 bases between the germline ends. Germline CDR1 and CDR2: SGHDN and FVKESK. The CDR3 runs to 13 residues. DNA for the CDR3: TGTGCCAGCAGCCAACATATTCCTTCCTCTTACACCTTC. Its protein product is CASSQHIPSSYTF. Looking up the rest from reference TRBV14 and TRBJ1-2 gives the full variable domain: EAGVTQFPSHSVIEKGQTVTLRCDPISGHDNLYWYRRVMGKEIKFLLHFVKESKQDESGMPNNRFLAERTGGTYSTLKVQPAELEDSGVYFCASSQHIPSSYTFGSGTRLTVV.

This clone was recorded once. The rearrangement links TRBV9 to TRBJ2-5, with D possibly TRBD1 on 6 matching bases. The CDR3 loop spans 18 amino acids. Germline V gene lookup returns CDR1 SGDLS and CDR2 YYNGEE. The V end was cut by 3 bases, the J end by 4 bases, with 25 bases between. The CDR3 DNA reads TGTGCCAGCAGCGCCAGTACCCCGGTGGGGGCCCAGGGAGAGACCCAGTACTTC. This encodes CASSASTPVGAQGETQYF.

The chain joins TRBV6-6 to TRBJ1-1; no definite D call. With 8 bases removed from V and 1 base from J, the gap between germline ends came to 14 bases. Germline assignment: CDR1 MNHNY and CDR2 SVGAGI (reference sequence). The CDR3 runs to 14 residues. The CDR3 here is CASGRSVTNTEAFF. In nucleotides, the CDR3 is TGTGCCAGCGGCCGGTCGGTTACGAACACTGAAGCTTTCTTT.

The chain employs TRBV6-5 and TRBJ1-4; maybe TRBD1 (5 bases). Trimming stripped 6 bases from V and 0 bases from J, with 11 bases between. In germline, CDR1 is MNHEY, CDR2 SVGAGI. CDR3 size: 15 residues. Here the CDR3 reads CASRQGGPTNEKLFF. CDR3 DNA sequence: TGTGCCAGCAGGCAGGGAGGACCAACTAATGAAAAACTGTTTTTT.

There are a few counts of this clone. The chain recombines TRBV6-1 with TRBJ1-5; no definite D call. The V and J ends lost 7 bases and 6 bases respectively, with 25 bases between them. Germline V lookup: CDR1 MNHNS, CDR2 SASEGT. The CDR3 length is 17 residues. For the CDR3, the DNA is TGTGCCAGCACTGAGGCCCGGGATCCCCAATCGGGTCAGCCCCAGCATTTT. This sequence encodes CASTEARDPQSGQPQHF.

The chain carries TRBV5-1 and TRBJ2-7, with 8 bases matching TRBD2. Germline V gives CDR1 SGHRS, CDR2 YFSETQ. V lost 4 bases and J lost 6; bases outside the gene matches: 6. The CDR3 runs to 13 residues. The CDR3: CASSREGRGEQYV. The CDR3 DNA reads as TGCGCCAGCAGCCGGGAGGGAAGGGGCGAGCAGTACGTC.

The gene calls are TRBV15 and TRBJ2-5, with TRBD2 matching 9 bases. The germline V gene encodes CDR1 LNHNV and CDR2 YYDKDF (reference sequence). This CDR3 is built from 16 residues. V lost 2 bases and J lost 5; bases outside the gene matches: 9. For the CDR3, the DNA is TGTGCCACCAGCAGACACCCTAGCGGGGTGGCGGAGACCCAGTACTTC. Translating gives CATSRHPSGVAETQYF.

This clone was seen a few times. J is TRBJ1-5 and V is TRBV6-5, with TRBD1 identical over 9 bases. The CDR3 length is 15 residues. V gave up 2 bases and J gave up 3 bases; unmatched junction bases: 2. The germline CDR1 and CDR2 sequences are MNHEY and SVGAGI. CDR3 sequence (DNA): TGTGCCAGCAGTTACGACAGGGGGGTCAATCAGCCCCAGCATTTT. Encoded protein: CASSYDRGVNQPQHF.

The gene calls are TRBV9 and TRBJ2-2, with D perhaps TRBD1 or TRBD2 (5 bases each). With 4 bases removed from V and 7 bases from J, the gap between germline ends came to 20 bases. Germline loops: CDR1 SGDLS, CDR2 YYNGEE. This CDR3 spans 16 amino acids. The CDR3 region is CASSPRTRGAGGELFF. The CDR3 DNA reads as TGTGCCAGCAGCCCTCGGACGAGGGGCGCCGGCGGGGAGCTGTTTTTT.

The V call is TRBV3-1 (or the pseudogene TRBV3-2), the J call TRBJ2-3, with D uncertain. V was shortened by 4 bases and J by 2 bases, with 13 bases between the two germline ends. CDR1 LGHDT and CDR2 YNNKEL come from the germline V gene (reference sequence). The CDR3 has 15 amino acids. The CDR3 is CASSLSAAFTDTQYF. The CDR3 DNA follows: TGTGCCAGCAGCCTGTCCGCGGCCTTCACAGATACGCAGTATTTT.

Only one count was recorded for this clone. V usage is TRBV2 and J usage is TRBJ2-5; possibly TRBD2 for D (6 bases). There are 13 residues in the CDR3. Looked up from germline, CDR1 is SNHLY and CDR2 is FYNNEI. V gave up 4 bases and J gave up 2 bases, with 8 bases separating them. This chain's CDR3 is CASSVTSQETQYF. CDR3 in DNA: TGTGCCAGCAGTGTGACTAGTCAAGAGACCCAGTACTTC.

In this sample, this clone turned up a few times. This chain uses TRBV5-1 with TRBJ1-2, with 7 nucleotides matching TRBD1. From germline, CDR1 is SGHRS and CDR2 YFSETQ. The junction had 11 bases not matched to a gene; V was cut back by 0 bases and J by 6 bases. The CDR3 runs 16 residues. The CDR3, as DNA: TGCGCCAGCAGCTTGGGAAATCCAACAGGGGCAAATGGCTACACCTTC. Amino acid sequence: CASSLGNPTGANGYTF.

This clone was counted between two and nine times. V and J are TRBV2 and TRBJ2-1; no clear D. Trimming pared 5 bases from V and 10 bases from J, leaving 9 bases between. The CDR3 contains 11 residues. Germline V gene lookup returns CDR1 SNHLY and CDR2 FYNNEI. In DNA, the CDR3 is TGTGCCAGCAGTCCCGTCTGGGAGCAGTTCTTC. Translated: CASSPVWEQFF.

The CDR3 here is CASSLTVGGGETQYF. In DNA, the CDR3 is TGTGCCAGCAGCTTAACGGTCGGGGGCGGAGAGACCCAGTACTTC. This chain links TRBV11-2 with TRBJ2-5; D may match TRBD1 or TRBD2 (6 bases each). Germline CDR1 reads SGHAT; CDR2 reads FQNNGV. V was clipped by 2 bases and J by 4 bases, with 14 bases between them. The CDR3 spans 15 residues.

This clone has just one count. The rearrangement uses TRBV5-1 and TRBJ2-3; no firm D call. This CDR3 has 15 amino acids. Per the germline V gene, CDR1 is SGHRS and CDR2 is YFSETQ. Trimming stripped 1 base from V and 1 base from J, with 10 bases between. The CDR3: CASSLTSPGTDTQYF. In DNA form, the CDR3 reads TGCGCCAGCAGCTTGACGAGTCCCGGCACAGATACGCAGTATTTT.

The chain employs TRBV9 and TRBJ2-1; D is perhaps TRBD2 (6 bases). V gave up 0 bases and J gave up 12 bases, with 19 bases separating them. CDR3 size: 15 residues. CDR1 and CDR2 (germline): SGDLS, YYNGEE. The CDR3 reads CASSVVRDSPFGQFF. CDR3 DNA sequence: TGTGCCAGCAGCGTAGTCAGGGACTCCCCGTTTGGGCAGTTCTTC. The full variable domain, rest sourced from reference TRBV9 and TRBJ2-1, is DSGVTQTPKHLITATGQRVTLRCSPRSGDLSVYWYQQSLDQGLQFLIQYYNGEERAKGNILERFSAQQFPDLHSELNLSSLELGDSALYFCASSVVRDSPFGQFFGPGTRLTVL.

This clone was counted only a few times. The chain recombines TRBV4-1 with TRBJ1-2, with D possibly TRBD1 on 5 matching bases. There are 14 residues in the CDR3. From germline, CDR1 is MGHRA and CDR2 YSYEKL. Trimming took 4 bases from V and 8 from J, leaving 17 bases between them. The CDR3 loop reads CASSPDQGMGGYTF. CDR3 bases: TGCGCCAGCAGCCCGGACCAGGGTATGGGCGGCTACACCTTC.

The CDR3: CASSRRDMSSGNTIYF. For the CDR3, the DNA is TGTGCCAGCTCCCGTCGGGACATGTCGTCTGGAAACACCATATATTTT. V gene TRBV18 combines with J gene TRBJ1-3; D possibly corresponds to TRBD1 (6 bases). The CDR3 is made up of 16 amino acids. Trimming removed 6 bases at V and 1 base at J, with 16 bases between. CDR1 KGHSH and CDR2 LQKENI come from the germline V gene.

Remarks on this clone: Other DNA sequences in this sample translate to the same CDR3. The chain uses TRBV18 and TRBJ2-3; tentatively, D is TRBD1 (5 bases). V was cut by 6 bases and J by 1 base, with 8 bases left in between. Germline values: CDR1 KGHSH, CDR2 LQKENI. The length of the CDR3 is 13 residues. CDR3 nucleotides: TGTGCCAGCTCCGGACAAGGCACAGATACGCAGTATTTT. It specifies CASSGQGTDTQYF.

In its sample, this clone was seen a few times. This sequence joins TRBV5-1 and TRBJ2-2; D ambiguous. The V gene lost 2 bases and the J gene lost 7 bases, with 12 bases spanning the gap. Germline V gene data show CDR1 as SGHRS and CDR2 as YFSETQ. This CDR3 is 14 amino acids long. CDR3 in DNA: TGCGCCAGCAGCTTAGGCAGCCCGCTCGGGGAGCTGTTTTTT. Amino acid sequence: CASSLGSPLGELFF.

This clone came up a few times. The DNA of the CDR3 is TGTGCCAGCAGCGGCCTCAGGGGGCGGGAGTCGAAAGAGCTGTTTTTT. Translating gives CASSGLRGRESKELFF. J is TRBJ2-2 and V is TRBV7-7, with a possible D match to TRBD1 (8 bases). CDR1 and CDR2 from the germline V gene are SSHAT and FNYEAQ (reference sequence). Trimming left V 5 bases short and J 11 bases short, with 24 bases between. This CDR3 spans 16 amino acids.

This clone was seen a few times. This rearrangement joins TRBV12-2 to TRBJ2-7. TRBV12-2 is termed a pseudogene. This CDR3 is 16 amino acids long. CDR3 coding DNA: TGTGCAAGTCGCCCGCAGGGACGGGGCAAAAGTTACGAGCAGTACGTC. Protein sequence: CASRPQGRGKSYEQYV.

CDR3 in amino acids: CAISESQVGEKLFF. CDR3 sequence (DNA): TGTGCCATCAGTGAGTCCCAGGTCGGGGAAAAACTGTTTTTT. This chain links TRBV10-3 with TRBJ1-4, with D uncertain. Germline V gene data show CDR1 as ENHRY and CDR2 as SYGVKD. V lost 0 bases, J lost 8 bases, and 10 bases lay in between. CDR3 length: 14 amino acids.

The chain employs TRBV5-1 and TRBJ2-3, with TRBD1 matching over 8 bases. Germline-derived CDR1 and CDR2 are SGHRS and YFSETQ. V was clipped by 6 bases and J by 1 base; unmatched bases: 4. The CDR3 extends over 14 amino acids. This CDR3 reads CASIKTGGTDTQYF. The DNA for the CDR3 is TGCGCCAGCATTAAGACAGGGGGCACAGATACGCAGTATTTT.